A single sample gave rise to the 22 T cell receptor beta chains below, sequenced in a study of shared clonotypes between healthy human individuals. Sequencing was performed with immunoSEQ multiplex PCR; in TCRdb, only in-frame clones are kept and a portion is missing. This sample has millions of clones, with roughly 91% found just once. Terminally differentiated effector memory CD45RA+ cells were left out of the naive CD8 fraction, which was CD45RO-negative and positively selected for CCR7. The sequenced sample was naive CD8+ T cells from PBMCs. The receptor source for this set is a man aged 18 to 30 in good health. Some clones in this sample may be carry-over from other donors' samples.

The chain joins TRBV9 to TRBJ2-6; the match to TRBD1 covers 7 bases. CDR3 size: 15 residues. The V gene's germline CDR1 is SGDLS and CDR2 YYNGEE. Unmatched junction bases numbered 5, after V lost 8 bases and J lost 0 bases. This CDR3 is CASTQGRSGANVLTF. For the CDR3, the DNA is TGTGCCAGTACACAGGGGCGCTCTGGGGCCAACGTCCTGACTTTC.

The chain is built from TRBV7-2 and TRBJ2-2, with D unclear. Deletions cut 1 base from V and 9 bases from J, with 9 bases between. This CDR3 is built from 13 residues. The germline V gene has CDR1 SGHTA and CDR2 FQGNSA. The CDR3 nucleotides are TGTGCCAGCAGCTTAGTGCCCGGGCGGGAGCTGTTTTTT. Protein product: CASSLVPGRELFF.

The chain combines TRBV29-1 with TRBJ1-2, with 9 bases lining up with TRBD1. This CDR3 has 15 residues. V lost 4 bases to trimming and J lost 4 bases; unmatched junction nucleotides: 10. Germline V gene data show CDR1 as SQVTM and CDR2 as ANQGSEA. The CDR3, as DNA: TGCAGCGTTGTCATCCCGGGACAGGGTGGCTATGGCTACACCTTC. Protein: CSVVIPGQGGYGYTF.

This clone was seen once. The J gene is TRBJ2-1, the V gene TRBV27; D is undetermined. The CDR3 contains 16 residues. Germline lookup yields CDR1 MNHEY and CDR2 SMNVEV (reference sequence). V shed 0 bases and J shed 0 bases, with 9 bases lying between them. CDR3 region: CASSLSGWGSYNEQFF. The CDR3 DNA follows: TGTGCCAGCAGTTTATCCGGCTGGGGCTCCTACAATGAGCAGTTCTTC.

V and J are TRBV2 and TRBJ2-5; TRBD1 might be the D (5 bases). Trimming shortened V by 2 bases and J by 14 bases, and 15 bases separated the two germline ends. CDR3 length: 12 amino acids. Germline CDR1 and CDR2: SNHLY and FYNNEI. CDR3 sequence (DNA): TGTGCCAGCAGTGAACTGGCAGGGTGGATCTACTTC. Its protein product is CASSELAGWIYF.

The chain carries TRBV11-2 and TRBJ1-2; tentative D call: TRBD1 (6 bases). Germline CDR1 is SGHAT and CDR2 is FQNNGV. The CDR3 sequence is 13 residues long. V dropped 6 bases and J dropped 8 bases, with 16 bases sitting between them. The CDR3 here is CASSIGGARGYTF. The CDR3 DNA reads as TGTGCCAGCAGTATAGGGGGTGCGCGCGGCTACACCTTC.

This rearrangement joins TRBV7-9 to TRBJ2-1; no clear D. The CDR3 extends over 16 amino acids. V lost 5 bases and J lost 8, with 22 bases in between. Germline values: CDR1 SEHNR, CDR2 FQNEAQ (reference sequence). The CDR3 spells CASSPLPGKVGYEQFF. As DNA, the CDR3 is TGTGCCAGCAGCCCCTTGCCCGGAAAGGTTGGGTATGAGCAGTTCTTC.

In its sample, this clone was seen once. The genes are TRBV6-6 and TRBJ1-3; D is uncertain. From germline, CDR1 is MNHNY and CDR2 SVGAGI (reference sequence). V dropped 3 bases and J dropped 8 bases, with 5 bases sitting between them. This CDR3 has 11 residues. CDR3 residues: CASSYTDTIYF. The CDR3 region has the DNA TGTGCCAGCAGTTATACAGACACCATATATTTT.

The V call is TRBV11-2, the J call TRBJ2-1, with D possibly being TRBD2 (5 bases). Germline V gene data show CDR1 as SGHAT and CDR2 as FQNNGV. V was cut by 3 bases and J by 0 bases, with 9 bases left in between. This CDR3 is built from 15 residues. CDR3 in DNA: TGTGCCAGCAGCTTTGACTACAGCTCCTACAATGAGCAGTTCTTC. This translates into CASSFDYSSYNEQFF.

The rearrangement links TRBV28 to TRBJ2-3; tentative D call: TRBD1 (5 bases). Trimming took off 3 bases at V and 1 base at J, with 11 bases between the two ends. Germline assignment: CDR1 MDHEN and CDR2 SYDVKM. The CDR3 is made up of 15 amino acids. This CDR3 is CASSLGRGGTDTQYF. CDR3 nucleotide sequence: TGTGCCAGCAGTTTGGGGCGTGGAGGCACAGATACGCAGTATTTT.

V is TRBV11-2 and J is TRBJ1-1, with a weak D call TRBD1 (5 bases). Trimming took off 1 base at V and 8 bases at J, with 5 bases between the two ends. Germline V gene data show CDR1 as SGHAT and CDR2 as FQNNGV. The CDR3 contains 11 residues. The CDR3 DNA reads TGTGCCAGCAGCTTAGGACAGGAAGCTTTCTTT. Residues: CASSLGQEAFF.

The chain combines TRBV19 with TRBJ2-1; D is perhaps TRBD2 (6 bases). The CDR3 runs to 14 residues. Trimming removed 10 bases from V and 7 bases from J, with 20 bases in between. Germline-derived CDR1 and CDR2 are LNHDA and SQIVND (reference sequence). The CDR3 nucleotides read TGTGCCATCTTGAAGGCGGGATTCGGAAATGAGCAGTTCTTC. It encodes CAILKAGFGNEQFF.

This chain uses TRBV7-2 with TRBJ2-5; no clear D. This CDR3 is built from 14 residues. V shed 5 bases and J shed 0 bases, with 10 bases lying between them. Per germline, CDR1 SGHTA and CDR2 FQGNSA. The CDR3 protein is CASSTSGYQETQYF. CDR3 nucleotide sequence: TGTGCCAGCAGCACGAGTGGGTACCAAGAGACCCAGTACTTC.

This clone was seen once. The chain uses TRBV10-3 and TRBJ1-1; D perhaps matches TRBD1 (5 bases). This CDR3 is 13 amino acids long. With 9 bases removed from V and 1 base from J, the gap between germline ends came to 12 bases. Germline CDR1 and CDR2: ENHRY and SYGVKD. In nucleotides, the CDR3 is TGTGCCATGAAAGACAGCCAGAACACTGAAGCTTTCTTT. It translates to CAMKDSQNTEAFF.

The J gene is TRBJ2-2, the V gene TRBV7-3; tentatively, D is TRBD1 (5 bases). CDR3 size: 15 residues. V gave up 4 bases and J gave up 6 bases, with 15 bases separating them. Germline CDR1 is SGHTA and CDR2 is FQGTGA. CDR3 nucleotide sequence: TGTGCCAGCAGCTCGTCCGGACATCGGGCCGGGGAGCTGTTTTTT. Translation gives CASSSSGHRAGELFF.

The rearrangement links TRBV18 to TRBJ1-5; D is ambiguous. CDR1 is KGHSH, CDR2 LQKENI, per germline. V gave up 3 bases and J gave up 6 bases, with 15 bases separating them. The CDR3 totals 15 residues. The chain's CDR3 is CASSPGPKRPQPQHF. In DNA, the CDR3 is TGTGCCAGCTCACCTGGACCAAAGCGCCCTCAGCCCCAGCATTTT.

This chain connects TRBV6-4 to TRBJ2-1, with a possible D match to TRBD2 (7 bases). V was pared by 4 bases and J by 9 bases, with 13 bases between. CDR1 MRHNA and CDR2 SNTAGT come from the germline V gene. The CDR3 runs to 13 residues. CDR3 amino acids: CASSAWGGAEQFF. In nucleotides, the CDR3 is TGTGCCAGCAGTGCCTGGGGGGGGGCTGAGCAGTTCTTC.

V is TRBV19 and J is TRBJ2-7; TRBD1 matches at 7 bases. Germline V gene data show CDR1 as LNHDA and CDR2 as SQIVND (reference sequence). The CDR3 is made up of 13 amino acids. The V segment lost 6 bases and the J segment 3 bases; nucleotides outside the gene matches: 5. The CDR3 DNA is TGTGCCAGTAGCATGACAGGGAACTACGAGCAGTACTTC. The encoded protein is CASSMTGNYEQYF.

The rearrangement links TRBV7-9 to TRBJ2-7, with 7 bases identical to TRBD1. With V trimmed by 5 bases and J by 1 base, 8 bases remained unmatched. Germline CDR1 and CDR2: SEHNR and FQNEAQ (reference sequence). This CDR3 is 15 amino acids long. The CDR3 spells CASSQQGSSSYEQYF. The CDR3 DNA reads TGTGCCAGCAGCCAACAGGGGTCCTCTTCCTACGAGCAGTACTTC.

A word on this clone: Different DNA sequences within this sample yield the same CDR3. This chain uses TRBV30 with TRBJ1-1; a weak D match, TRBD1 (5 bases). V shed 1 base and J shed 5 bases, with 8 bases lying between them. The CDR3 has 12 amino acids. Germline V gene lookup returns CDR1 GTSNPN and CDR2 SVGIG (reference sequence). CDR3 in amino acids: CAWSAGGTEAFF. DNA of the CDR3: TGTGCCTGGAGTGCGGGGGGAACTGAAGCTTTCTTT.

The rearrangement joins TRBV2 to TRBJ2-7, with 7 bases identical to TRBD2. This CDR3 contains 14 residues. V gave up 3 bases and J gave up 0 bases; unmatched junction bases: 2. The germline V gene encodes CDR1 SNHLY and CDR2 FYNNEI. This chain's CDR3 is CASSEGGYSYEQYF. The DNA of the CDR3 is TGTGCCAGCAGTGAGGGAGGGTACTCCTACGAGCAGTACTTC.

The genes are TRBV9 and TRBJ2-3; D call uncertain. The CDR3 is 14 amino acids. The V end lost 0 bases, the J end lost 2 bases, and 7 bases lay between the germline ends. Germline V lookup: CDR1 SGDLS, CDR2 YYNGEE. The CDR3 protein is CASSVGPDTDTQYF. The CDR3, as DNA: TGTGCCAGCAGCGTAGGACCAGACACAGATACGCAGTATTTT.